The next 32 T cell receptor beta chains were all read from a single sample in a study of identical twins (dated by TCRdb to 2015 to 2016). The library was obtained by 5' RACE. The sample was run on an Illumina HiSeq 2000. TCRdb redid the processing of the public reads, applying fastp at Q25 and MiXCR, and retained in-frame beta chains. Here each entry gathers all rows of one CDR3 protein and keeps the most common genes and DNA. The sample includes 400,000 to 500,000 distinct CDR3 sequences, with approximately 18% observed a single time. The ten largest make up approximately 12% of the sample. Material for sequencing was naive T cells sorted from blood. This specimen's cell subset or site label, interpreted: cells isolated with a human naive T-cell isolation kit. The source of these receptors is a man aged 50 to 60 in good health.

V gene TRBV18 combines with J gene TRBJ2-6, with D possibly TRBD1 on 6 matching bases. The V end was cut by 5 bases, the J end by 3 bases, with 11 bases between. Germline values: CDR1 KGHSH, CDR2 LQKENI. The CDR3 length is 15 residues. CDR3 residues: CASSSNRVGANVLTF. The CDR3 DNA reads as TGTGCCAGCTCATCTAACAGGGTTGGGGCCAACGTCCTGACTTTC.

This clonotype showed up many times. The genes are TRBV29-1 and TRBJ2-3; 8 bases align to TRBD2. Germline-derived CDR1 and CDR2 are SQVTM and ANQGSEA. CDR3 length: 13 residues. J was trimmed by 6 bases and V by 6 bases; bases with no gene match: 8. This chain's CDR3 is CSVGTSGPDTQYF. The DNA for the CDR3 is TGCAGCGTGGGTACTAGCGGTCCCGATACGCAGTATTTT.

The V and J genes are TRBV18 and TRBJ2-1; D gene uncertain. The germline gives CDR1 KGHSH, CDR2 LQKENI. The CDR3 is 19 amino acids. Trimming left V 2 bases short and J 2 bases short, with 22 bases between. CDR3 sequence: CASSPWEGLSPSAYNEQFF. The DNA for the CDR3 is TGTGCCAGCTCACCATGGGAAGGGCTCTCCCCGTCGGCCTACAATGAGCAGTTCTTC.

This clonotype showed up just a few times. The chain joins TRBV27 to TRBJ2-3; the D gene could be TRBD1 or TRBD2 (6 bases each). Deletions cut 5 bases from V and 3 bases from J, with 15 bases between. This CDR3 comprises 15 residues. CDR1 is MNHEY, CDR2 SMNVEV, per germline (reference sequence). CDR3 residues: CASSRGPLPTDTQYF. CDR3 nucleotides: TGTGCCAGCAGTCGGGGGCCACTTCCGACAGATACGCAGTATTTT.

This rearrangement joins TRBV7-2 to TRBJ2-7; D is uncertain. Trimming pared 5 bases from V and 6 bases from J, leaving 11 bases between. Germline V CDR1 and CDR2: SGHTA, FQGNSA. The CDR3 is made up of 12 amino acids. CDR3 region: CASSRPTSEQYF. The CDR3 DNA follows: TGTGCCAGCAGCCGCCCGACCAGCGAGCAGTACTTC.

The J gene is TRBJ2-7, the V gene TRBV16, with D perhaps being TRBD1 or TRBD2 (6 bases each). Trimming removed 1 base at V and 7 bases at J, with 11 bases between. The CDR3 is 13 amino acids. CDR1 is KGHSY, CDR2 FQNENV, per germline. The CDR3 DNA reads TGTGCCAGCAGCCAATGGAGGGGACAAGAGCAGTACTTC. Protein: CASSQWRGQEQYF.

This clonotype was recorded a few times. This chain links TRBV10-3 with TRBJ1-2; unclear D gene. V lost 5 bases and J 1 base, leaving 5 bases between the germline ends. Germline-derived CDR1 and CDR2 are ENHRY and SYGVKD. The CDR3 length is 12 residues. CDR3 loop: CAISMSNYGYTF. CDR3 coding DNA: TGTGCCATCAGTATGAGTAACTATGGCTACACCTTC.

V is TRBV7-2 and J is TRBJ2-3, with 14 nucleotides matching TRBD2. The CDR3 spans 16 residues. CDR1 and CDR2 (germline): SGHTA, FQGNSA. Trimming at V came to 6 bases and at J to 5 bases, leaving 7 bases not matched to a gene. The CDR3 sequence is CASRRGLAGAGDTQYF. The DNA of the CDR3 is TGTGCCAGCAGACGGGGACTAGCGGGAGCCGGAGATACGCAGTATTTT.

This clonotype came up many times. This chain uses TRBV5-1 with TRBJ1-1, with 7 bases fitting TRBD1. CDR1 SGHRS and CDR2 YFSETQ come from the germline V gene. CDR3 length: 16 amino acids. Trimming took 0 bases from V and 2 from J; bases not matched to a gene: 7. The CDR3 DNA follows: TGCGCCAGCAGCTTGGGCCAGGGGGTCATCAACACTGAAGCTTTCTTT. Translated: CASSLGQGVINTEAFF.

This clonotype was counted a few times. The rearrangement links TRBV4-2 to TRBJ2-7, with no clear D. Germline CDR1 LGHNA, CDR2 YNFKEQ. V shed 0 bases and J shed 0 bases, with 6 bases lying between them. This CDR3 spans 14 amino acids. The CDR3 spells CASSQEMISYEQYF. The CDR3 nucleotides read TGTGCCAGCAGCCAAGAGATGATCTCCTACGAGCAGTACTTC.

This chain uses TRBV7-2 with TRBJ1-2, with D possibly TRBD1 on 6 matching bases. This CDR3 region has 13 residues. Per germline, CDR1 SGHTA and CDR2 FQGNSA. V lost 2 bases to trimming and J lost 7 bases, with 11 bases between them. The CDR3 here is CASSLRDNRGYTF. CDR3 bases: TGTGCCAGCAGCTTAAGGGACAATCGTGGCTACACCTTC.

This clonotype was observed a few times. This chain joins TRBV9 and TRBJ1-3, with 7 positions matching TRBD1. Per the germline V gene, CDR1 is SGDLS and CDR2 is YYNGEE. V lost 0 bases to trimming and J lost 0 bases; unmatched junction nucleotides: 6. CDR3 length equals 17 residues. CDR3: CASSVEQGPVSGNTIYF. As DNA, the CDR3 is TGTGCCAGCAGCGTAGAACAGGGGCCCGTCTCTGGAAACACCATATATTTT.

The chain joins TRBV6-5 to TRBJ2-5; 12 bases are a match to TRBD1. Looked up from germline, CDR1 is MNHEY and CDR2 is SVGAGI. V trimming: 1 base; J trimming: 4 bases; junction bases outside the gene matches: 7. The CDR3 is made up of 17 amino acids. CDR3 nucleotide sequence: TGTGCCAGCAGTTACTTTCACGGGACAGGGGGCCCAGAGACCCAGTACTTC. It translates to CASSYFHGTGGPETQYF.

This clonotype has a handful of counts. The J gene is TRBJ2-1, the V gene TRBV29-1, with 12 nucleotides matching TRBD2. Losses at the gene ends were 5 bases for V and 8 bases for J; bases not matched to a gene: 7. CDR3 size: 14 residues. The germline V gene has CDR1 SQVTM and CDR2 ANQGSEA. As DNA, the CDR3 is TGCAGCGTTTCGACTAGCGGGAGCATCTATGAGCAGTTCTTC. Amino acid sequence: CSVSTSGSIYEQFF.

This clonotype was detected many times. This sequence joins TRBV20-1 and TRBJ2-7; tentatively, D is TRBD2 (5 bases). The germline CDR1 and CDR2 sequences are DFQATT and SNEGSKA (reference sequence). The CDR3 extends over 15 amino acids. Trimming took off 2 bases at V and 0 bases at J, with 14 bases between the two ends. CDR3: CSARRAAGPSYEQYF. The CDR3 DNA is TGCAGTGCTAGACGGGCGGCGGGCCCCTCCTACGAGCAGTACTTC.

This clonotype has at least ten counts. J is TRBJ2-6 and V is TRBV18; 10 bases line up with TRBD1. Germline CDR1 KGHSH, CDR2 LQKENI. This CDR3 is built from 19 residues. V trimming: 5 bases; J trimming: 2 bases; junction bases outside the gene matches: 12. Here the CDR3 DNA reads TGTGCCAGCTCAACTTCCCTCCGGGACAGGGGTACTGGGGCCAACGTCCTGACTTTC. Residues: CASSTSLRDRGTGANVLTF.

This clonotype was counted ten times or more. J is TRBJ1-1 and V is TRBV12-3 or TRBV12-4; D unclear. The CDR3 spans 14 residues. V lost 6 bases to trimming and J lost 5 bases, with 16 bases between them. CDR3 residues: CASSKDGPVTEAFF. The CDR3 DNA reads TGTGCCAGCAGCAAGGACGGGCCAGTGACTGAAGCTTTCTTT.

This clonotype was seen repeatedly, ten times or more. V gene TRBV12-3 or TRBV12-4 combines with J gene TRBJ2-1; 7 nucleotides match TRBD1. J was trimmed by 0 bases and V by 4 bases; bases with no gene match: 9. The CDR3 covers 17 residues. The CDR3 DNA sequence: TGTGCCAGCAGTTCCCTGGAGACAGGGAGCTCCTACAATGAGCAGTTCTTC. Encoded protein: CASSSLETGSSYNEQFF.

In this sample, this clonotype turned up a few times. The chain carries TRBV14 and TRBJ2-7, with D hard to call. V was pared by 4 bases and J by 3 bases, with 7 bases between. The CDR3 is 12 amino acids. Per the germline V gene, CDR1 is SGHDN and CDR2 is FVKESK. Written as DNA, the CDR3 is TGTGCCAGCAGCCTTCGACGCTACGAGCAGTACTTC. It encodes CASSLRRYEQYF.

This clonotype was observed a few times. The DNA of the CDR3 is TGCAGCGTTCAGGGAGCGGAGACCAAAAACATTCAGTACTTC. Translated: CSVQGAETKNIQYF. The chain combines TRBV29-1 with TRBJ2-4; D is tentatively TRBD1 or TRBD2 (5 bases each). The CDR3 consists of 14 residues. Germline V gives CDR1 SQVTM, CDR2 ANQGSEA. The V gene lost 5 bases and the J gene lost 2 bases, with 13 bases spanning the gap.

The chain employs TRBV4-1 and TRBJ2-7; D gene unclear. This CDR3 is 13 amino acids long. Looked up from germline, CDR1 is MGHRA and CDR2 is YSYEKL. V lost 2 bases to trimming and J lost 3 bases, with 8 bases between them. The CDR3 sequence is CASSQRNSYEQYF. The CDR3 nucleotides read TGCGCCAGCAGCCAACGAAACAGCTACGAGCAGTACTTC.

The rearrangement uses TRBV18 and TRBJ1-1; no firm D call. The CDR3 is 14 residues long. V shed 5 bases and J shed 1 base, with 11 bases lying between them. Germline CDR1 KGHSH, CDR2 LQKENI. CDR3 sequence: CASSMGRRNTEAFF. In DNA, the CDR3 is TGTGCCAGCTCAATGGGGAGGAGGAACACTGAAGCTTTCTTT.

This clonotype was observed a few times. V is TRBV12-3 or TRBV12-4 and J is TRBJ2-7; D perhaps matches TRBD2 (6 bases). Trimming took off 3 bases at V and 6 bases at J, with 18 bases between the two ends. The CDR3 consists of 15 residues. DNA for the CDR3: TGTGCCAGCAGTTTTGGGGGGTCAGGGTCTTTCGAGCAGTACTTC. Translated: CASSFGGSGSFEQYF.

In its sample, this clonotype was seen many times. The chain joins TRBV29-1 to TRBJ2-5; tentatively, D is TRBD1 (6 bases). Germline V lookup: CDR1 SQVTM, CDR2 ANQGSEA. V lost 3 bases, J lost 1 base, and 18 bases lay in between. The CDR3 is 16 residues long. CDR3 region: CSVEDSDTTIQETQYF. CDR3 nucleotide sequence: TGCAGCGTTGAGGACAGCGACACCACAATCCAAGAGACCCAGTACTTC.

This clonotype was observed many times. The rearrangement links TRBV25-1 to TRBJ2-1; TRBD2 aligns across 8 bases. Germline trimming cut 6 bases from V and 2 bases from J; bases unmatched to any gene: 3. The CDR3 covers 14 residues. Per germline, CDR1 MGHDK and CDR2 SYGVNS. Here the CDR3 DNA reads TGTGCCAGCAGGGCGGGGGGTCCCTACAATGAGCAGTTCTTC. Amino acid sequence: CASRAGGPYNEQFF.

V is TRBV5-1 and J is TRBJ1-5; TRBD1 matches 12 bases. The CDR3 consists of 19 residues. V lost 3 bases, J lost 0 bases, and 10 bases stayed unmatched. Germline CDR1 reads SGHRS; CDR2 reads YFSETQ. The CDR3 region has the DNA TGCGCCAGCAGCTCACGCCGGGACAGGGGGCCTTATAGCAATCAGCCCCAGCATTTT. Residues: CASSSRRDRGPYSNQPQHF.

The DNA for the CDR3 is TGTGCCAGCAGCCAAGCTTGGGGGGGACAGGGGATCACCTACGAGCAGTACTTC. This translates into CASSQAWGGQGITYEQYF. The rearrangement joins TRBV3-1 to TRBJ2-7, with TRBD1 identical over 10 bases. The CDR3 consists of 18 residues. Germline CDR1 and CDR2: LGHDT and YNNKEL (reference sequence). Unmatched junction bases numbered 11, after V lost 1 base and J lost 2 bases.

This chain links TRBV28 with TRBJ2-1, with 10 bases lining up with TRBD2. The CDR3 is made up of 16 amino acids. V was pared by 4 bases and J by 1 base, with 4 bases of the junction left unmatched. Germline V lookup: CDR1 MDHEN, CDR2 SYDVKM. CDR3 loop: CASSSFSGRSYNEQFF. CDR3 in DNA: TGTGCCAGCAGTTCCTTTAGCGGGAGGTCCTACAATGAGCAGTTCTTC.

This clonotype was picked up a small number of times. The genes are TRBV20-1 and TRBJ2-7; 10 bases match TRBD1. The CDR3 runs 15 residues. Germline lookup yields CDR1 DFQATT and CDR2 SNEGSKA (reference sequence). V was pared by 1 base and J by 6 bases, with 9 bases of the junction left unmatched. The DNA of the CDR3 is TGCAGTGCTAGAGCCCTCGGGACAGGGGAAGGCGAGCAGTACTTC. This sequence encodes CSARALGTGEGEQYF.

This clonotype appeared once. The rearrangement uses TRBV11-2 and TRBJ2-5, with TRBD2 matching 11 bases. This CDR3 comprises 16 residues. The V gene's germline CDR1 is SGHAT and CDR2 FQNNGV. The V segment lost 2 bases and the J segment 2 bases; nucleotides outside the gene matches: 4. This CDR3 reads CASSLTSGGLQETQYF. The CDR3, as DNA: TGTGCCAGCAGCTTAACTAGCGGGGGACTTCAAGAGACCCAGTACTTC.

This clonotype was detected a few times. The chain employs TRBV27 and TRBJ2-1; no clear D. Trimming took off 3 bases at V and 5 bases at J, with 11 bases between the two ends. The CDR3 has 14 residues. Per germline, CDR1 MNHEY and CDR2 SMNVEV (reference sequence). CDR3 nucleotides: TGTGCCAGCAGTTTGGAAGATCGACACAATGAGCAGTTCTTC. Protein sequence: CASSLEDRHNEQFF.

This clonotype has only a few counts. J is TRBJ2-5 and V is TRBV12-3 or TRBV12-4; D is uncertain. V was cut by 3 bases and J by 5 bases, with 10 bases left in between. There are 13 residues in the CDR3. The CDR3 nucleotides are TGTGCCAGCAGTTTTGCGCTAGGGGAGACCCAGTACTTC. Encoded protein: CASSFALGETQYF.